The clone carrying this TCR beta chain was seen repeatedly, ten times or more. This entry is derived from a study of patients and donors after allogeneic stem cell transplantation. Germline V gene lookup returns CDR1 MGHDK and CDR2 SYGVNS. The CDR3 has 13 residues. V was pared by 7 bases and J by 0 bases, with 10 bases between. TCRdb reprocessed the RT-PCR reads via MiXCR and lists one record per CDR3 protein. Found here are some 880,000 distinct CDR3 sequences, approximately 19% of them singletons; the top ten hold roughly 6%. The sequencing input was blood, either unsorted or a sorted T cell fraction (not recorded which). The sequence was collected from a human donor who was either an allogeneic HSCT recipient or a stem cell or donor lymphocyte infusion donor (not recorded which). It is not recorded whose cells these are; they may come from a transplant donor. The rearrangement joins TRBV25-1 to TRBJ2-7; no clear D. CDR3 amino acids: CASNPPDSYEQYF. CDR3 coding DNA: TGTGCCAGCAATCCCCCAGACTCCTACGAGCAGTACTTC.